This T cell receptor beta chain was profiled in a study of blood T cell repertoires in COVID-19. The overall study: There were acute and convalescent COVID-19 samples, and they came from the United States, Italy and Spain. Sample material is recorded as cDNA or gDNA derived from T cells, B-cell-depleted T cells, or PBMCs.

Authors' processing steps: Reference gene primer amplification gave estimated nucleated cell counts. Profiling relied on immunoSEQ multiplex PCR, and the TCRdb table lists in-frame clones only, not all of them. V and J calls and clone size are as listed in that table; D and trimming were resolved from the DNA. The data hold 200,000 to 250,000 clones, with around 90% observed a single time. Losses at the gene ends were 5 bases for V and 0 bases for J; bases not matched to a gene: 8. CDR3 length equals 16 residues. Germline V CDR1 and CDR2: MNHEY, SMNVEV (reference sequence). This clonotype originated in a man in his 60s with acute or convalescent COVID-19. Sample: peripheral blood. The V gene is TRBV27, the J gene TRBJ2-3, with 7 bases identical to TRBD2. CDR3 coding DNA: TGTGCCAGCAGTCGTTCTCCGACTAGCAGCACAGATACGCAGTATTTT. Translation gives CASSRSPTSSTDTQYF.